The next 3 T cell receptor beta chains were all read from a single sample in a study of blood T cell repertoires in COVID-19 (TCRdb year 2020). Libraries came from the immunoSEQ multiplex PCR assay. Sourced from immuneACCESS, this table was stored by TCRdb with only in-frame sequences that have V and J called. A share of the clones is absent; for the studies checked, an unresolved V gene accounts for under half, and the remainder has no known explanation. A total of some 300,000 clones appear in this sample, around 88% of them only once. The ten largest clonotypes hold over 6% of the sample. The specimen sequenced was peripheral blood. The receptor source for this set is a woman between 25 and 40 years old who had recovered from COVID-19.

The gene calls are TRBV25-1 and TRBJ1-6, with TRBD1 identical over 7 bases. V shed 6 bases and J 7 bases; nucleotides not matched to a gene: 6. The CDR3 is 14 residues long. CDR1 and CDR2 (germline): MGHDK, SYGVNS. Here the CDR3 DNA reads TGTGCCAGCAGGCCGGGACAGAAAAATTCACCCCTCCACTTT. The encoded protein is CASRPGQKNSPLHF.

The chain is built from TRBV28 and TRBJ2-2; a possible D gene is TRBD2 (5 bases). This CDR3 has 14 amino acids. The germline CDR1 and CDR2 sequences are MDHEN and SYDVKM. The V and J ends lost 3 bases and 2 bases respectively, with 7 bases between them. The CDR3 is CASSFGINTGELFF. CDR3 in DNA: TGTGCCAGCAGTTTCGGGATTAACACCGGGGAGCTGTTTTTT. The full variable domain, rest sourced from reference TRBV28 and TRBJ2-2, is DVKVTQSSRYLVKRTGEKVFLECVQDMDHENMFWYRQDPGLGLRLIYFSYDVKMKEKGDIPEGYSVSREKKERFSLILESASTNQTSMYLCASSFGINTGELFFGEGSRLTVL.

The chain carries TRBV6-5 and TRBJ1-2; D unresolved. The germline gives CDR1 MNHEY, CDR2 SVGAGI. V shed 4 bases and J shed 6 bases, with 12 bases lying between them. The CDR3 contains 13 residues. This chain's CDR3 is CASSSARVHGYTF. The CDR3 region has the DNA TGTGCCAGCAGTTCAGCGAGGGTCCATGGCTACACCTTC.